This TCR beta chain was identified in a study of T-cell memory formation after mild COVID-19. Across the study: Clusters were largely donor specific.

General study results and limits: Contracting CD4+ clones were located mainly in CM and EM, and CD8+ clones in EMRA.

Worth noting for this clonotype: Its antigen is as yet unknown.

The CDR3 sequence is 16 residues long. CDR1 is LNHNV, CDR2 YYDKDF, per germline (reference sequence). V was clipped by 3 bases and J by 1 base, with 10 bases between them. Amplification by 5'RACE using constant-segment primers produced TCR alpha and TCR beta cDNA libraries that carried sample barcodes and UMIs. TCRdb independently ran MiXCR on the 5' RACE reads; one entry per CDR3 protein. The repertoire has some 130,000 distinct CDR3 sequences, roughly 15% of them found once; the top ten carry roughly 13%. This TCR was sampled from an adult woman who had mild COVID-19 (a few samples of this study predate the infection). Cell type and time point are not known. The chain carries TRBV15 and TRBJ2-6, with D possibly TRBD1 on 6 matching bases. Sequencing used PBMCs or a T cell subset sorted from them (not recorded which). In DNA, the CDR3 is TGTGCCACCAGCAGTAACAGGGTTTCTGGGGCCAACGTCCTGACTTTC. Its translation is CATSSNRVSGANVLTF.